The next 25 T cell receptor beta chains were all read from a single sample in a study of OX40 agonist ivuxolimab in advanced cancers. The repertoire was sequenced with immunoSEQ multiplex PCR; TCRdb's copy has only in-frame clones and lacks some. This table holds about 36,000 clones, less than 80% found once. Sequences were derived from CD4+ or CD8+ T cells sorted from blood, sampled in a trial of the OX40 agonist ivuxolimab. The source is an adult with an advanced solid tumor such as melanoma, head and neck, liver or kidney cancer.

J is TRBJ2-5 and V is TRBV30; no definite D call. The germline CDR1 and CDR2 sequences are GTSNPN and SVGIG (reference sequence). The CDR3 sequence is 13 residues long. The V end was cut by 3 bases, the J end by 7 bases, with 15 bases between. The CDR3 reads CAWSPPALRTQYF. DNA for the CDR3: TGTGCCTGGAGCCCCCCTGCCCTCAGGACCCAGTACTTC.

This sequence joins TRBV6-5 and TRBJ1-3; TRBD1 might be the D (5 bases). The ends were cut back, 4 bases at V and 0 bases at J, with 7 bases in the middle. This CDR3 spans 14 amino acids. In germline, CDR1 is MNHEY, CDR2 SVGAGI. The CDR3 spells CASSWGLSGNTIYF. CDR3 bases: TGTGCCAGCAGTTGGGGCCTCTCTGGAAACACCATATATTTT.

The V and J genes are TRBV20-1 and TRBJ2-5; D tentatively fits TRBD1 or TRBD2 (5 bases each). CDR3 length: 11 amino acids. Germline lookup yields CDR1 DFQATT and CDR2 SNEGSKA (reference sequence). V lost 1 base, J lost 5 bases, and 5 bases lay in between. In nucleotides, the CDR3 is TGCAGTGCTAGAGGGGGGGAGACCCAGTACTTC. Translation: CSARGGETQYF.

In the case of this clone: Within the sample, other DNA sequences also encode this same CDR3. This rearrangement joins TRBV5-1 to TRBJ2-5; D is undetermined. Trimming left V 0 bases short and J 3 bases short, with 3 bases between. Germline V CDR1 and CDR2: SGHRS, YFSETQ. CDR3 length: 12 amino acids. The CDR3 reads CASSLVEETQYF. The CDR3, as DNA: TGCGCCAGCAGCTTGGTCGAAGAGACCCAGTACTTC.

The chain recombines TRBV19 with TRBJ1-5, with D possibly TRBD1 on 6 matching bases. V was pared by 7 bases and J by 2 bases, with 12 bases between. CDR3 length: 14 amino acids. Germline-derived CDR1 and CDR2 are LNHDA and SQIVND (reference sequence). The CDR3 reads CASTPGVGNQPQHF. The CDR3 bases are TGTGCCAGTACCCCAGGGGTTGGCAATCAGCCCCAGCATTTT.

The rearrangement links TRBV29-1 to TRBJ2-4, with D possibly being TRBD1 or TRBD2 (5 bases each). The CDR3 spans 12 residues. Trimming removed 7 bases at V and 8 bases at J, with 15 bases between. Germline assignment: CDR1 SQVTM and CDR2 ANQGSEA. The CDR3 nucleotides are TGCAGCGCTCAAAGGGACGAGGACATTCAGTACTTC. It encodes CSAQRDEDIQYF. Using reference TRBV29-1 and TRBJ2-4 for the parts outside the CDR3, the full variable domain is SAVISQKPSRDICQRGTSLTIQCQVDSQVTMMFWYRQQPGQSLTLIATANQGSEATYESGFVIDKFPISRPNLTFSTLTVSNMSPEDSSIYLCSAQRDEDIQYFGAGTRLSVL.

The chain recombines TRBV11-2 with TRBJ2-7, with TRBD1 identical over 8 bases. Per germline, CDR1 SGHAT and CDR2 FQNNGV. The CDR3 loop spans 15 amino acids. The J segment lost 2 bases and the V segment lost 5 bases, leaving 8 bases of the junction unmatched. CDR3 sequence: CASSLGQGGAYEQYF. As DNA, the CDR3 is TGTGCCAGCAGCCTCGGACAGGGCGGGGCCTACGAGCAGTACTTC.

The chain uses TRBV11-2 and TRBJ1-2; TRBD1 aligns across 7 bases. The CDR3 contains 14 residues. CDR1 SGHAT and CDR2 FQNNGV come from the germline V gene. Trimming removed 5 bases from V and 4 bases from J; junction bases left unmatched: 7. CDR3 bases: TGTGCCAGCAGCCTGACAGGGAAATTCTATGGCTACACCTTC. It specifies CASSLTGKFYGYTF.

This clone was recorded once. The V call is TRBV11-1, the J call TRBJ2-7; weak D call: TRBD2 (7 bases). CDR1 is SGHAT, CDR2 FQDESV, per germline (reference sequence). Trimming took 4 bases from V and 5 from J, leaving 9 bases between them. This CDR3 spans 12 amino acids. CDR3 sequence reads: CASSWGGNEQYF. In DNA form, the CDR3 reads TGTGCCAGCAGCTGGGGGGGCAACGAGCAGTACTTC. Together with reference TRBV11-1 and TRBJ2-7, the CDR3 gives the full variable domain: EAEVAQSPRYKITEKSQAVAFWCDPISGHATLYWYRQILGQGPELLVQFQDESVVDDSQLPKDRFSAERLKGVDSTLKIQPAELGDSAMYLCASSWGGNEQYFGPGTRLTVT.

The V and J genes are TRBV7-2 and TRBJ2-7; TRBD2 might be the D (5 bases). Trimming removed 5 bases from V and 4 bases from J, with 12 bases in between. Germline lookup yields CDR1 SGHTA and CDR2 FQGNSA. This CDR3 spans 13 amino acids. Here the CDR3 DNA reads TGTGCCAGCAGCGCAACTAGGATTTACGAGCAGTACTTC. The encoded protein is CASSATRIYEQYF.

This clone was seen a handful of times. The chain's CDR3 is CSGGTETQYF. CDR3 coding DNA: TGCAGTGGTGGTACGGAGACCCAGTACTTC. V usage is TRBV20-1 and J usage is TRBJ2-5; D call uncertain. The CDR3 runs to 10 residues. In germline, CDR1 is DFQATT, CDR2 SNEGSKA (reference sequence). V shed 7 bases and J shed 5 bases, with 8 bases lying between them.

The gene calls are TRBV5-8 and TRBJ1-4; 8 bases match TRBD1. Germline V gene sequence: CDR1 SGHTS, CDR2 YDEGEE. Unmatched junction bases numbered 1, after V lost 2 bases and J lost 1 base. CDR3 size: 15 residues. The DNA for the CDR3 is TGTGCCAGCAGCTTAGGGACAGGAACTAATGAAAAACTGTTTTTT. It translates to CASSLGTGTNEKLFF.

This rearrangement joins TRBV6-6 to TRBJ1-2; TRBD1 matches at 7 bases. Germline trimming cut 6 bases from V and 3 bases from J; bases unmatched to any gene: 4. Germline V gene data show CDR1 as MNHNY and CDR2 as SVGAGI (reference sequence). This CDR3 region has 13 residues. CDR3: CASRVDRDYGYTF. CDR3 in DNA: TGTGCCAGCAGGGTTGACAGGGACTATGGCTACACCTTC.

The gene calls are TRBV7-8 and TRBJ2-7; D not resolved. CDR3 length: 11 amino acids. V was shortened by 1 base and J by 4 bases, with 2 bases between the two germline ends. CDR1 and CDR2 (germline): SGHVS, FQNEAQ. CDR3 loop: CASSLEYEQYF. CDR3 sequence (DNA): TGTGCCAGCAGCTTAGAATACGAGCAGTACTTC.

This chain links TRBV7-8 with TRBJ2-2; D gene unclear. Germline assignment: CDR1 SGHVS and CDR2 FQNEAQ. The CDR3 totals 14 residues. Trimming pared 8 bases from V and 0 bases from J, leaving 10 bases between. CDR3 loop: CASCLRSNTGELFF. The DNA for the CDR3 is TGTGCCAGCTGCCTTCGATCGAACACCGGGGAGCTGTTTTTT.

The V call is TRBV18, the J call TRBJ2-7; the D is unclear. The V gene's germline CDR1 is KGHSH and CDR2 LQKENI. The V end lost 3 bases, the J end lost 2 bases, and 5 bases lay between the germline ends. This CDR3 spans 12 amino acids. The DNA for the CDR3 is TGTGCCAGCTCACCGAATGCCTACGAGCAGTACTTC. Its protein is CASSPNAYEQYF.

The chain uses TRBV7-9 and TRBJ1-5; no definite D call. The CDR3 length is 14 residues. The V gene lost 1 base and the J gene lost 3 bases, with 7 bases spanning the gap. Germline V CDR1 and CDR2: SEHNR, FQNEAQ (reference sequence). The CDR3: CASSLDGNNQPQHF. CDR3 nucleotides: TGTGCCAGCAGCTTAGACGGAAACAATCAGCCCCAGCATTTT.

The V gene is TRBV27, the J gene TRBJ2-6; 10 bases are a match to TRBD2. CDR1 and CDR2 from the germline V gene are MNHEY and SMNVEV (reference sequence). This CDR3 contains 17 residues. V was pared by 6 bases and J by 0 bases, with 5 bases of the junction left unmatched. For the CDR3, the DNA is TGTGCCAGCAGGACTAGCGGGTCAACCTCTGGGGCCAACGTCCTGACTTTC. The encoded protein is CASRTSGSTSGANVLTF.

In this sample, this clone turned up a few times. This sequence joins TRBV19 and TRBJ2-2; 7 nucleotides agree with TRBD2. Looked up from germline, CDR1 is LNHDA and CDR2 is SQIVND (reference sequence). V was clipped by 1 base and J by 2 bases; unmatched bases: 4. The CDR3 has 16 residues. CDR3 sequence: CASSIGGRVNTGELFF. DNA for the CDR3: TGTGCCAGTAGTATAGGGGGGAGGGTCAACACCGGGGAGCTGTTTTTT.

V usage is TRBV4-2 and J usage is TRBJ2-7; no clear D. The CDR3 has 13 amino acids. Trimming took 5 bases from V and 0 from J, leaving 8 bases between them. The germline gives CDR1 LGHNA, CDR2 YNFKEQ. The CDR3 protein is CASSSKSSYEQYF. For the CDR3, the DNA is TGTGCCAGCAGCTCAAAAAGCTCCTACGAGCAGTACTTC.

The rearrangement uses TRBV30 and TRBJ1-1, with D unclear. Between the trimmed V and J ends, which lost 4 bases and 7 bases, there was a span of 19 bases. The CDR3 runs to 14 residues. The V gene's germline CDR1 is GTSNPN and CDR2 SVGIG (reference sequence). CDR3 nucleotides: TGTGCCTGGACCCCTGGTCTGGAGCGTTTTGAAGCTTTCTTT. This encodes CAWTPGLERFEAFF.

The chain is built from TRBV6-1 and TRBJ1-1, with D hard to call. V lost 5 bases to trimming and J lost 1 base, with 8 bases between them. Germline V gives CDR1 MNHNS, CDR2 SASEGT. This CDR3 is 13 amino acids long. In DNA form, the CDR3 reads TGTGCCAGCAGTCTGGCCGAGAACACTGAAGCTTTCTTT. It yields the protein CASSLAENTEAFF.

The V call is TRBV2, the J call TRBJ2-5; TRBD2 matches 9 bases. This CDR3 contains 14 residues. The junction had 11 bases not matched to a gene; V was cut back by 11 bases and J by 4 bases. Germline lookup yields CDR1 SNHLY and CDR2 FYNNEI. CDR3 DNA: TGTGCCGGCAAGATAGCGGGAGAGGCAGAGACCCAGTACTTC. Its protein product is CAGKIAGEAETQYF. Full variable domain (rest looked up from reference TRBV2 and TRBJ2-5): EPEVTQTPSHQVTQMGQEVILRCVPISNHLYFYWYRQILGQKVEFLVSFYNNEISEKSEIFDDQFSVERPDGSNFTLKIRSTKLEDSAMYFCAGKIAGEAETQYFGPGTRLLVL.

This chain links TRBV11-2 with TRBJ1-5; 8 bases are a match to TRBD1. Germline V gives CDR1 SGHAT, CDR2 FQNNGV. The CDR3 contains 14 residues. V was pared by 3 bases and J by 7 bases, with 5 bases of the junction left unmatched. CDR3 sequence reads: CASSLTGVIQPQHF. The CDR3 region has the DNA TGTGCCAGCAGCTTGACAGGGGTTATACAGCCCCAGCATTTT.

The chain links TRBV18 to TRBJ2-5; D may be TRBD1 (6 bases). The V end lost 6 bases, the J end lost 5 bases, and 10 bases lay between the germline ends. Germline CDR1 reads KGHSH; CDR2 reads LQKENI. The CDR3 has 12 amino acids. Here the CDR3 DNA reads TGTGCCAGCTCGGGTACAGGGGAGACCCAGTACTTC. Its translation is CASSGTGETQYF.